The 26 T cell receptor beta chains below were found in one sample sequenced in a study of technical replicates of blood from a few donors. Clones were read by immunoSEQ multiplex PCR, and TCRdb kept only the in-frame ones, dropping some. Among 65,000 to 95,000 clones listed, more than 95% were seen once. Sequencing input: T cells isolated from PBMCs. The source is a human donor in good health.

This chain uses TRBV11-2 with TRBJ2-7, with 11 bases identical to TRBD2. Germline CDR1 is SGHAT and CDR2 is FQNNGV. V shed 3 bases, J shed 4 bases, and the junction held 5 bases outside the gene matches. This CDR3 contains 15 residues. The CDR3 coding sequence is TGTGCCAGCAGCTTCCCGGGACTAGCGGTATACGAGCAGTACTTC. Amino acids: CASSFPGLAVYEQYF. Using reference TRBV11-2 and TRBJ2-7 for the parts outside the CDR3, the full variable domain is EAGVAQSPRYKIIEKRQSVAFWCNPISGHATLYWYQQILGQGPKLLIQFQNNGVVDDSQLPKDRFSAERLKGVDSTLKIQPAKLEDSAVYLCASSFPGLAVYEQYFGPGTRLTVT.

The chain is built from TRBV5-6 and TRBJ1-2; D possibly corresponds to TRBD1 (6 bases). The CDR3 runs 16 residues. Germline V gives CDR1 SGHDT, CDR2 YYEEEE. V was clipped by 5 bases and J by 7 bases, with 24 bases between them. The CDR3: CASSSAQLTGWAGYTF. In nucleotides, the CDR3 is TGTGCCAGCAGTTCAGCACAACTTACAGGGTGGGCTGGCTACACCTTC.

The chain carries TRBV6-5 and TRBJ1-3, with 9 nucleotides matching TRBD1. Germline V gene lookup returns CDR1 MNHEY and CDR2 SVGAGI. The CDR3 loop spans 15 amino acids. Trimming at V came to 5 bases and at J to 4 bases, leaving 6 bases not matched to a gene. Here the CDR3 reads CASSPGQGRGNTIYF. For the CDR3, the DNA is TGTGCCAGCAGTCCGGGACAGGGCCGAGGAAACACCATATATTTT.

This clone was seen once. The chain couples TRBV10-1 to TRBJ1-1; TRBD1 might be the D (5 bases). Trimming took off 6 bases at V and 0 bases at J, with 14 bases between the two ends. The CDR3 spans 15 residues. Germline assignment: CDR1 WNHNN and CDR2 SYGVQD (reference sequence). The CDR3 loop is CASRPDSPMNTEAFF. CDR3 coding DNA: TGCGCCAGCAGACCTGACAGCCCCATGAACACTGAAGCTTTCTTT.

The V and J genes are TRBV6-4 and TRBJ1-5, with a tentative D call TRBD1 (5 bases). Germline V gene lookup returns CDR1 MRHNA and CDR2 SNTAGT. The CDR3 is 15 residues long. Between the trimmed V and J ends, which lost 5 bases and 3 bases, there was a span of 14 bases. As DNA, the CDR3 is TGTGCCAGCAGTCTCCCTGGCAGGGCCAATCAGCCCCAGCATTTT. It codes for CASSLPGRANQPQHF.

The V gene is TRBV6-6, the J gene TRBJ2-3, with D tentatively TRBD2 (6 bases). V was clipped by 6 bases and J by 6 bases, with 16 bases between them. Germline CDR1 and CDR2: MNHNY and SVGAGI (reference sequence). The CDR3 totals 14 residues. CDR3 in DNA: TGTGCCAGCAGGGGGACTCCCATCACCGATACGCAGTATTTT. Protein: CASRGTPITDTQYF.

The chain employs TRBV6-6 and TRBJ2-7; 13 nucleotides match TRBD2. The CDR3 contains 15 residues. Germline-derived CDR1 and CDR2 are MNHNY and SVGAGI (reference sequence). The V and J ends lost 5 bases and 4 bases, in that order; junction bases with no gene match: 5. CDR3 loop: CASSPGLAGVYEQYF. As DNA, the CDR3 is TGTGCCAGCAGTCCCGGACTAGCGGGAGTATACGAGCAGTACTTC.

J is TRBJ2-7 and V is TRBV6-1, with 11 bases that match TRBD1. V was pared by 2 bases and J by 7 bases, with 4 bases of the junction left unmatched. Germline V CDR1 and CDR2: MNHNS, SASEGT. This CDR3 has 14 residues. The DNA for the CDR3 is TGTGCCAGCAGTGAAAGGGGGACAGGGGGAGAGCAGTACTTC. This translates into CASSERGTGGEQYF.

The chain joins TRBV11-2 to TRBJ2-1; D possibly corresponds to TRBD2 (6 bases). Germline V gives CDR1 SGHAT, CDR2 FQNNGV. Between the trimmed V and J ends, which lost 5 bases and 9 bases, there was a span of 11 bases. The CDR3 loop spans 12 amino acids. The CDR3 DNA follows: TGTGCCAGCAGCCCGGGGGTAACTGAGCAGTTCTTC. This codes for CASSPGVTEQFF.

The DNA for the CDR3 is TGTGCCAGCAGCGTAGATGAGAGCACAGATACGCAGTATTTT. Protein: CASSVDESTDTQYF. The gene calls are TRBV9 and TRBJ2-3; no definite D call. With 0 bases removed from V and 0 bases from J, the gap between germline ends came to 5 bases. In germline, CDR1 is SGDLS, CDR2 YYNGEE. CDR3 length: 14 amino acids.

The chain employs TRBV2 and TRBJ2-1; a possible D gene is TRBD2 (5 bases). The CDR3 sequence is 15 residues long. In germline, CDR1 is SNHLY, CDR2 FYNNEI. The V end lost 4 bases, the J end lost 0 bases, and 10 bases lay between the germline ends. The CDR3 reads CASSATGSSYNEQFF. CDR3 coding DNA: TGTGCCAGCAGTGCCACTGGGAGCTCCTACAATGAGCAGTTCTTC.

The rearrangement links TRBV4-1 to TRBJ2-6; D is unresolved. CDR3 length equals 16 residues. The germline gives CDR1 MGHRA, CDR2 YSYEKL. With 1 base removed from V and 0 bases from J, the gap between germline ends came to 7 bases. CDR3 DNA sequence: TGCGCCAGCAGCCAAGGCCCACTCTCTGGGGCCAACGTCCTGACTTTC. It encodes CASSQGPLSGANVLTF.

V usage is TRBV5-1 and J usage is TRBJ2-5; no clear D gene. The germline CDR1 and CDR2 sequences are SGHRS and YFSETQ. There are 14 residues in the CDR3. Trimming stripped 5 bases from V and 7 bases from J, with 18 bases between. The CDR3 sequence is CASSYSQPRLTQYF. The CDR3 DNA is TGCGCCAGCAGTTATAGCCAACCAAGGTTGACCCAGTACTTC.

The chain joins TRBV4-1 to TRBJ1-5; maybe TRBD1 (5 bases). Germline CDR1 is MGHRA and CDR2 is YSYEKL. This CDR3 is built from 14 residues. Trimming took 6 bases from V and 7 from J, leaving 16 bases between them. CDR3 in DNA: TGCGCCAGCAGTCCTATTTTGCGGGGGCAGCCCCAGCATTTT. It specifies CASSPILRGQPQHF.

The CDR3: CASSLISGGTEAFF. The DNA for the CDR3 is TGTGCCAGCAGCTTAATCTCAGGGGGCACTGAAGCTTTCTTT. The J gene is TRBJ1-1, the V gene TRBV7-2; 7 nucleotides align to TRBD1. J gave up 4 bases and V 2 bases, and 4 bases lay outside the gene matches. Germline CDR1 reads SGHTA; CDR2 reads FQGNSA. This CDR3 has 14 amino acids.

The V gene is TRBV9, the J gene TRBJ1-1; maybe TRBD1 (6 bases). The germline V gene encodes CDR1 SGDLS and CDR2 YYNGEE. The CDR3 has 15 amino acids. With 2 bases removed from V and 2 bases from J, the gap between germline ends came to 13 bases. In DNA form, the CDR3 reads TGTGCCAGCAGCGTCGGCAGGGGATTCAACACTGAAGCTTTCTTT. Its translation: CASSVGRGFNTEAFF.

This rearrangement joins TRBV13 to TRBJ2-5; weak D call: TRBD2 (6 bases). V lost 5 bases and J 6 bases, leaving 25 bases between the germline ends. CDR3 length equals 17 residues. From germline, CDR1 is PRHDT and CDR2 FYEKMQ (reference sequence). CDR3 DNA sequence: TGTGCCAGCAGCCACCCGACGGAGGGGTGGGGGGTGCAGACCCAGTACTTC. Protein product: CASSHPTEGWGVQTQYF.

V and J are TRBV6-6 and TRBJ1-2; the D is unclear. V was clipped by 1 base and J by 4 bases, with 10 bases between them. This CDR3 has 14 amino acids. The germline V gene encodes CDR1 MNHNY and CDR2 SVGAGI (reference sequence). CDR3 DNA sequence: TGTGCCAGCAGTTACTTGAGTGCCTTCTATGGCTACACCTTC. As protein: CASSYLSAFYGYTF.

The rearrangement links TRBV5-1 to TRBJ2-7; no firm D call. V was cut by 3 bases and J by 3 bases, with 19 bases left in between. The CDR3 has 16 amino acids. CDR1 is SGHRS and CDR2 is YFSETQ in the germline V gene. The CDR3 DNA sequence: TGCGCCAGCAGCTCTGACCTTAGAGCTACGGGCTACGAGCAGTACTTC. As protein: CASSSDLRATGYEQYF.

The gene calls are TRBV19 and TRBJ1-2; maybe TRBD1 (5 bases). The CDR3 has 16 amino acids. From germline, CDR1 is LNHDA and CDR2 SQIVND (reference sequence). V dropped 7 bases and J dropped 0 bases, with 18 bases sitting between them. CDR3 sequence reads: CASNDNAGQPNYGYTF. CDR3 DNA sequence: TGTGCCAGTAACGATAATGCGGGGCAGCCTAACTATGGCTACACCTTC.

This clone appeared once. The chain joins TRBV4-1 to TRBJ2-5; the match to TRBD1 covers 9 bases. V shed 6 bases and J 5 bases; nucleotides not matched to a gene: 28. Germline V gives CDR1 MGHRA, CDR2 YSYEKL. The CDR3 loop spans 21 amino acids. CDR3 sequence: CASRPTGGGSYPGVRPETQYF. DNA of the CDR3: TGCGCCAGCAGACCAACAGGGGGCGGAAGCTACCCCGGAGTGCGCCCGGAGACCCAGTACTTC.

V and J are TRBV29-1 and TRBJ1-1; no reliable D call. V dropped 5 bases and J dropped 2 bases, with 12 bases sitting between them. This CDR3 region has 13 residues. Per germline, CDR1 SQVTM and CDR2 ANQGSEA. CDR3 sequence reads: CSVNERRNTEAFF. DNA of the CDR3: TGCAGCGTTAACGAGAGAAGAAACACTGAAGCTTTCTTT.

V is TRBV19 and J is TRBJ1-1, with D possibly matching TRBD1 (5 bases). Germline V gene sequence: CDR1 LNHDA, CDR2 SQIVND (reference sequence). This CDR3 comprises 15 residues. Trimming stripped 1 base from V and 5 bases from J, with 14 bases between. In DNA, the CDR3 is TGTGCCAGTAGTATAGTGGCGGGACCGATGACTGAAGCTTTCTTT. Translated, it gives CASSIVAGPMTEAFF.

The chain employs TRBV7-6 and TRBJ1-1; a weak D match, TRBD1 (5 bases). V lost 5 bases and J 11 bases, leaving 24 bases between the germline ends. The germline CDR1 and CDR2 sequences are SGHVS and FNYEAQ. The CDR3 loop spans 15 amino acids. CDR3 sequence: CASSLAVSGLEKAFF. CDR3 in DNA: TGTGCCAGCAGCCTCGCGGTATCAGGGTTGGAAAAGGCTTTCTTT.

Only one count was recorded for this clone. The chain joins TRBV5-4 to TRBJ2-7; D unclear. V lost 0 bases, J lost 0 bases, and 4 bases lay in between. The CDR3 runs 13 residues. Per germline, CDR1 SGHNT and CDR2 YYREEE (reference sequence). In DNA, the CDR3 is TGTGCCAGCAGCTTGGAGAGCTCCTACGAGCAGTACTTC. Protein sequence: CASSLESSYEQYF.

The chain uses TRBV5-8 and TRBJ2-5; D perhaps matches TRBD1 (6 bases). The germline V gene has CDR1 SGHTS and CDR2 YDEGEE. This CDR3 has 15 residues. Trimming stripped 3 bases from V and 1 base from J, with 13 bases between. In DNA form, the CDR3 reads TGTGCCAGCAGCTGGGGGCTTGGGGGCCAAGAGACCCAGTACTTC. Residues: CASSWGLGGQETQYF.